Presented here are 8 T cell receptor beta chains from one specimen sequenced in a study of Graves' ophthalmopathy and Graves' hyperthyroidism. RNA served as the template for amplifying TCR beta CDR3 regions. Amplification began with first-round RT-PCR using HTBI primers, then second-round multiplex PCR was performed. A single record per CDR3 protein comes from TCRdb applying MiXCR to the multiplex PCR reads. This sample yields more than 550,000 distinct CDR3 sequences, of which about 38% are seen a single time; roughly 3% belongs to the top ten. The sequenced sample was peripheral blood. The receptor set was obtained from an adult man with Graves' ophthalmopathy.

This clonotype was seen a few times. The chain employs TRBV3-1 and TRBJ2-7, with TRBD1 as a possible D gene (6 bases). CDR3 length equals 14 residues. CDR1 and CDR2 from the germline V gene are LGHDT and YNNKEL (reference sequence). The germline V and J ends were trimmed by 0 bases and 6 bases, with 12 bases remaining between them. CDR3 DNA sequence: TGTGCCAGCAGCCAAGAAGGGACATCGAGCGAGCAGTACTTC. This gives the protein CASSQEGTSSEQYF.

This clonotype occurred many times. V is TRBV20-1 and J is TRBJ1-2; TRBD1 matches 7 bases. Germline V lookup: CDR1 DFQATT, CDR2 SNEGSKA (reference sequence). Trimming at V came to 5 bases and at J to 5 bases, leaving 8 bases not matched to a gene. The CDR3 runs 13 residues. The CDR3 nucleotides are TGCAGTGCTCTTACCAGGGGGGGTTATGGCTACACCTTC. It yields the protein CSALTRGGYGYTF.

This clonotype occurred many times. The J gene is TRBJ1-2, the V gene TRBV19; 8 nucleotides align to TRBD1. The CDR3 runs 12 residues. CDR1 LNHDA and CDR2 SQIVND come from the germline V gene (reference sequence). The V gene end was trimmed by 3 bases and the J gene end by 7 bases; junction bases not matched to a gene: 1. The CDR3 DNA sequence: TGTGCCAGTAGTATGGGACAGGTTGGCTACACCTTC. Amino acid sequence: CASSMGQVGYTF. The entire variable domain, with the rest obtained from reference TRBV19 and TRBJ1-2, is as follows: DGGITQSPKYLFRKEGQNVTLSCEQNLNHDAMYWYRQDPGQGLRLIYYSQIVNDFQKGDIAEGYSVSREKKESFPLTVTSAQKNPTAFYLCASSMGQVGYTFGSGTRLTVV.

This clonotype was detected ten times or more. The CDR3 loop reads CSARGRTDRKVETQYF. CDR3 coding DNA: TGCAGTGCTAGAGGCCGGACGGACAGGAAGGTAGAGACCCAGTACTTC. V gene TRBV20-1 combines with J gene TRBJ2-5; 7 bases are a match to TRBD1. The V gene end was trimmed by 1 base and the J gene end by 4 bases; junction bases not matched to a gene: 12. Per the germline V gene, CDR1 is DFQATT and CDR2 is SNEGSKA (reference sequence). This CDR3 contains 16 residues.

This chain links TRBV12-3 or TRBV12-4 with TRBJ2-1; D could derive from TRBD1 or TRBD2 (6 bases each). Trimming cost V 1 base and J 0 bases, with 13 bases left between them. This CDR3 region has 17 residues. CDR3 in amino acids: CASSLGVGGSSYNEQFF. As DNA, the CDR3 is TGTGCCAGCAGTTTAGGAGTAGGGGGGAGCTCCTACAATGAGCAGTTCTTC.

This clonotype was observed at least ten times. This chain connects TRBV29-1 to TRBJ1-2; 11 bases are shared with TRBD1. Germline V gene data show CDR1 as SQVTM and CDR2 as ANQGSEA. V lost 7 bases, J lost 4 bases, and 8 bases stayed unmatched. CDR3 length: 14 amino acids. The CDR3: CSAPSGTGGYGYTF. In DNA form, the CDR3 reads TGCAGCGCCCCATCGGGGACAGGGGGCTATGGCTACACCTTC.

This clonotype was recorded many times. The V and J genes are TRBV24-1 and TRBJ1-5; D is perhaps TRBD1 (5 bases). This CDR3 contains 16 residues. Per germline, CDR1 KGHDR and CDR2 SFDVKD. Deletions cut 1 base from V and 5 bases from J, with 14 bases between. The CDR3 sequence: CATSDFSGTCHQPQHF. The DNA for the CDR3 is TGTGCCACCAGTGATTTTTCAGGGACGTGTCATCAGCCCCAGCATTTT.

This clonotype was recorded at least ten times. V and J are TRBV12-3 or TRBV12-4 and TRBJ2-7; D unresolved. Trimming shortened V by 3 bases and J by 3 bases, and 6 bases separated the two germline ends. The CDR3 contains 12 residues. The CDR3 region has the DNA TGTGCCAGCAGTTTCTTAGGCTACGAGCAGTACTTC. It yields the protein CASSFLGYEQYF.